The T cell receptor (beta chain) described here comes from a study of blood T cell repertoires in COVID-19. Across the study: Samples of COVID-19 (acute and convalescent) were obtained from the United States, Italy and Spain. PBMCs, B-cell-depleted T cells, or T cells were the source of the cDNA or gDNA that made up the material.

This clone was detected only once. How the authors handled the data: Amplification from reference gene primers served as the basis for estimated nucleated cell counts. This table comes from immunoSEQ multiplex PCR, and its TCRdb copy is limited to in-frame clones, with some not included. D and trimming were read from the DNA, whereas the V and J calls and clone size are those reported in that table. The sample lists fewer than 65,000 clones; around 83% were seen once. The sequenced sample was peripheral blood. The receptor was derived from a man between 60 and 75 years old with acute or convalescent COVID-19.

The CDR3 DNA reads as TGTGCCAGCAGCTTGGGGACTAGCGGGAGGACGAATGAGCAGTTCTTC. Protein sequence: CASSLGTSGRTNEQFF. The chain combines TRBV5-4 with TRBJ2-1, with 14 bases identical to TRBD2. Trimming cost V 0 bases and J 7 bases; bases outside gene matches: 3. Germline CDR1 SGHNT, CDR2 YYREEE (reference sequence). The CDR3 is made up of 16 amino acids.